This T cell receptor beta chain was sequenced in a study of beta chain features in type 1 diabetes. Study-wide points: When VDJ junctions were examined, type 1 diabetes patients showed fewer insertions and more deletions. Among patients with Type 1 diabetes, TCRB CDR3s were moderately but significantly shorter in every one of the four CD4+ subsets.

Every isolated RNA sample was fully reverse transcribed, so sequencing captured expressed TCRB transcripts. TCRdb's copy holds only in-frame clones and misses some; the assay was immunoSEQ multiplex PCR. The sample yields 120,000 to 150,000 clones, under 60% seen once. CDR1 is MDHEN and CDR2 is SYDVKM in the germline V gene. J gave up 0 bases and V 2 bases, and 7 bases lay outside the gene matches. The CDR3 has 17 residues. This clone turned up a few times. Antigen unknown. This TCR derives from a man aged 18 to 30 in good health. The chain uses TRBV28 and TRBJ2-1; 7 bases are a match to TRBD2. The sequencing sample was made of Tregs from blood. The CDR3 region is CASSLIRAGSSYNEQFF. The CDR3 coding sequence is TGTGCCAGCAGTTTAATCAGAGCGGGGAGCTCCTACAATGAGCAGTTCTTC.